This TCR beta chain was documented in a study of early T cells in non-severe SARS-CoV-2 infection. Study-wide context: Sequencing targeted bulk RNA from unsorted whole blood, leaving chains unpaired.

Attachment of unique molecular identifiers to individual cDNA molecules was performed. One entry per CDR3 protein, called by TCRdb with MiXCR from the 5' RACE reads. This table has approximately 120,000 distinct CDR3 sequences, more than 13% appearing once. V lost 1 base to trimming and J lost 7 bases, with 8 bases between them. This CDR3 region has 13 residues. Germline CDR1 is LGHNT and CDR2 is FRNRAP. Overall study findings and caveats: Matching against VDJdb likely underestimated virus-specific expansions, favoring anti-spike CD8.

On this clonotype: No antigen is known for it.

The chain carries TRBV12-5 and TRBJ1-5, with D possibly being TRBD1 (5 bases). The receptor comes from an adult who was a healthcare worker with PCR-confirmed SARS-CoV-2 infection or an uninfected control (not recorded which). Sequences were obtained from whole blood. Here the CDR3 reads CASGLDWGQPQHF. In DNA, the CDR3 is TGTGCTAGTGGTTTGGATTGGGGGCAGCCCCAGCATTTT.